This TCR beta chain was profiled in a study of shared clonotypes between healthy human individuals. Study as a whole: The composition of the donors was a couple of women and a few men aged 18 to 49. Whole-study findings and limits: Naive CD4 clonotype sharing across several donors was about 5%.

Turning to this clone: Its antigen is currently unknown.

The CDR3 consists of 15 residues. Trimming took 1 base from V and 5 from J; bases not matched to a gene: 5. Germline V gene lookup returns CDR1 SGHRS and CDR2 YFSETQ. Assay: immunoSEQ multiplex PCR; the TCRdb copy retains only in-frame clones and omits some. The sample gives around 2.5 million clones, over 85% of which show up once; about 0.34% is in the top ten. Donors, healthy HIV-negative adults, lacked recent acute infections or vaccinations. Into CD45RA+ naive and CD45RA-negative memory subsets, the CD4+ cells were split. What was sequenced was naive CD4+ T cells from PBMCs. Subset: CD45RA+ positively selected. The chain couples TRBV5-1 to TRBJ1-4; 7 nucleotides agree with TRBD1. This clonotype was sampled from a man in his late teens or twenties in good health. Some clones in this sample may be carry-over from other donors' samples. CDR3 in DNA: TGCGCCAGCAGCTTGATTGGGACAGCGAATGAAAAACTGTTTTTT. This sequence encodes CASSLIGTANEKLFF.